The 10 T cell receptor beta chains given below trace back to one sample, sequenced in a study of blood T cell repertoires in COVID-19. Using immunoSEQ multiplex PCR, the repertoire was profiled, and TCRdb retains in-frame clones only, with some absent. The table shows 200,000 to 250,000 clones, with around nine tenths occurring only once. What was sequenced was PBMCs or T cells enriched from blood (not recorded which). These TCRs come from a woman aged 30 to 39 who had recovered from COVID-19.

This clone has more than one count but fewer than ten. The genes are TRBV28 and TRBJ1-1; no clear D gene. The CDR3 consists of 11 residues. V was cut by 3 bases and J by 7 bases, with 6 bases left in between. Looked up from germline, CDR1 is MDHEN and CDR2 is SYDVKM. Here the CDR3 reads CASSLSLEAFF. CDR3 nucleotides: TGTGCCAGCAGTTTGTCCCTTGAAGCTTTCTTT.

Turning to this clone: Compared with germline, one end of the junction differs, possibly owing to a read error. This chain links TRBV2 with TRBJ1-1; possible D gene TRBD1, 5 bases. The CDR3 runs 13 residues. The V gene's germline CDR1 is SNHLY and CDR2 FYNNEI. DNA for the CDR3: TGTGCCAGCAGTGAAGCGCTTCGGGCGGACAAGGTCTTT. Amino acid sequence: CASSEALRADKVF.

V and J are TRBV19 and TRBJ1-5; D ambiguous. The germline V gene has CDR1 LNHDA and CDR2 SQIVND (reference sequence). V lost 2 bases, J lost 3 bases, and 11 bases lay in between. CDR3 size: 15 residues. The CDR3 coding sequence is TGTGCCAGTAGTATACCCGTCAGAAACAATCAGCCCCAGCATTTT. It encodes CASSIPVRNNQPQHF.

V is TRBV10-3 and J is TRBJ1-4, with TRBD1 identical over 8 bases. This CDR3 contains 13 residues. Germline V lookup: CDR1 ENHRY, CDR2 SYGVKD. The ends lost 11 bases at V and 7 bases at J; junction bases unmatched: 9. CDR3 sequence reads: CASTGGGGEKLFF. The CDR3 DNA sequence: TGTGCCTCAACAGGGGGTGGTGGTGAAAAACTGTTTTTT.

This sequence joins TRBV11-2 and TRBJ2-2, with D perhaps matching TRBD2 (6 bases). V shed 5 bases and J shed 10 bases, with 20 bases lying between them. The CDR3 contains 15 residues. The germline V gene encodes CDR1 SGHAT and CDR2 FQNNGV. CDR3 in DNA: TGTGCCAGCAGCGTAAGACATAAAGGCGGGGCGGAGCTGTTTTTT. Amino acids: CASSVRHKGGAELFF.

This chain joins TRBV15 and TRBJ2-1; 15 nucleotides align to TRBD2. Germline CDR1 is LNHNV and CDR2 is YYDKDF (reference sequence). The CDR3 extends over 21 amino acids. With 5 bases clipped from V and 4 bases from J, the junction kept 18 bases outside the gene matches. The CDR3 nucleotides read TGTGCCACCAGCGAAGTGAGGACTAGCGGGAGGGGATACAATGGGTACAATGAGCAGTTCTTC. Amino acid sequence: CATSEVRTSGRGYNGYNEQFF.

This clone was observed a few times. The rearrangement uses TRBV11-3 and TRBJ2-1; D possibly corresponds to TRBD1 (6 bases). The CDR3 is 16 amino acids. Germline CDR1 SGHNT, CDR2 YENEEA. The V gene lost 4 bases and the J gene lost 6 bases, with 19 bases spanning the gap. This CDR3 reads CASSSATGTPINEQFF. The DNA for the CDR3 is TGTGCCAGCAGCTCCGCCACCGGGACACCCATCAATGAGCAGTTCTTC.

This chain joins TRBV4-3 and TRBJ1-4, with 12 bases matching TRBD1. V lost 6 bases to trimming and J lost 8 bases; unmatched junction nucleotides: 7. The CDR3 spans 15 residues. Looked up from germline, CDR1 is LGHNA and CDR2 is YSLEER. The CDR3 protein is CASRKGQGAGEKLFF. In DNA, the CDR3 is TGCGCCAGCAGAAAGGGACAGGGGGCTGGAGAAAAACTGTTTTTT.

The chain combines TRBV19 with TRBJ1-5; unclear D gene. The CDR3 is made up of 14 amino acids. Germline V gives CDR1 LNHDA, CDR2 SQIVND (reference sequence). V was cut by 3 bases and J by 3 bases, with 9 bases left in between. CDR3 nucleotides: TGTGCCAGTAGTATCTCCAGTTTCAATCAGCCCCAGCATTTT. This encodes CASSISSFNQPQHF.

The rearrangement joins TRBV9 to TRBJ2-5; 8 bases map to TRBD1. CDR3 size: 14 residues. CDR1 SGDLS and CDR2 YYNGEE come from the germline V gene. The V and J ends lost 3 bases and 2 bases, in that order; junction bases with no gene match: 3. The DNA of the CDR3 is TGTGCCAGCAGCGGCGGGGACAGGCAAGAGACCCAGTACTTC. This translates into CASSGGDRQETQYF.